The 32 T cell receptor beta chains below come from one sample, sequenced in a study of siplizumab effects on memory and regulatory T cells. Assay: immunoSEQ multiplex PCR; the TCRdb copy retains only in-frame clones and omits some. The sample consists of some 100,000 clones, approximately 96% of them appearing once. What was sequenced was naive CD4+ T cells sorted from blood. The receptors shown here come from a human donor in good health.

In DNA, the CDR3 is TGTGCCAGCAGTGGGACTAGCGGGGGTTCCTGGGGAGAGACCCAGTACTTC. It encodes CASSGTSGGSWGETQYF. The chain joins TRBV25-1 to TRBJ2-5; the match to TRBD2 covers 13 bases. Germline CDR1 and CDR2: MGHDK and SYGVNS. This CDR3 contains 17 residues. The V and J ends lost 4 bases and 4 bases, in that order; junction bases with no gene match: 9.

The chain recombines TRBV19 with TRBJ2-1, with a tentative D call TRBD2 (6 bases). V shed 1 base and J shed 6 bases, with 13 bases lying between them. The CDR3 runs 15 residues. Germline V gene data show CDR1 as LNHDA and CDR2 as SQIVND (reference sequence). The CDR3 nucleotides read TGTGCCAGTAGTATAGGGGGACTGGGGCCCAATGAGCAGTTCTTC. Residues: CASSIGGLGPNEQFF.

DNA of the CDR3: TGTGCCAGCAGTTTAGGGTCCCTAGCGGGGAACACAGATACGCAGTATTTT. Its protein product is CASSLGSLAGNTDTQYF. The rearrangement links TRBV27 to TRBJ2-3; 9 positions agree with TRBD2. CDR1 is MNHEY, CDR2 SMNVEV, per germline (reference sequence). Trimming cost V 2 bases and J 2 bases; bases outside gene matches: 8. This CDR3 spans 17 amino acids.

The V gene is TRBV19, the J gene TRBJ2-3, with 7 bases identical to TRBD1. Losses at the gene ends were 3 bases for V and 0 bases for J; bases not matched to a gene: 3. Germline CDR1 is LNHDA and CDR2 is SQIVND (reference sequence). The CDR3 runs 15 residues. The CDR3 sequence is CASSIGDSSTDTQYF. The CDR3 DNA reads TGTGCCAGTAGTATCGGGGACAGCAGCACAGATACGCAGTATTTT.

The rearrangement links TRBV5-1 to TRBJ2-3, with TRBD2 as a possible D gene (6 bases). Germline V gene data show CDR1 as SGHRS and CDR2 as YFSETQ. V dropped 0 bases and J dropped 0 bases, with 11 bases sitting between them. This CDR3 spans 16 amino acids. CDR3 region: CASSLGTGTSTDTQYF. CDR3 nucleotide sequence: TGCGCCAGCAGCTTGGGAACGGGGACTAGCACAGATACGCAGTATTTT.

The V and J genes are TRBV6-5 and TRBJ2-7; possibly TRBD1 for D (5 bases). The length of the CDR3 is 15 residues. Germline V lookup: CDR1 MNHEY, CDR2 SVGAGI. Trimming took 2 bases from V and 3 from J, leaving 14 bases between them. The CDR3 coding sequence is TGTGCCAGCAGTTACCACGTACAGGCGAACTACGAGCAGTACTTC. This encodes CASSYHVQANYEQYF.

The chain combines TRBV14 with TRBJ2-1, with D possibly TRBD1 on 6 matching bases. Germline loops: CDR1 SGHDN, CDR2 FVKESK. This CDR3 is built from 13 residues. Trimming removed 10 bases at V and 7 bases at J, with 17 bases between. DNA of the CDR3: TGTGCCACCGGTCCCAGGGGAGTGAATGAGCAGTTCTTC. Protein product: CATGPRGVNEQFF.

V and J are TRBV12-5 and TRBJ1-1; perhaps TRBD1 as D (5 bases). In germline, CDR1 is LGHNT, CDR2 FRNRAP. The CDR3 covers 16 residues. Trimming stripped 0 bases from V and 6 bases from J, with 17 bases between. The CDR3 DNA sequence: TGTGCTAGTGGTTTGGTGGGGGATCGGGAGAGGGCTGAAGCTTTCTTT. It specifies CASGLVGDRERAEAFF.

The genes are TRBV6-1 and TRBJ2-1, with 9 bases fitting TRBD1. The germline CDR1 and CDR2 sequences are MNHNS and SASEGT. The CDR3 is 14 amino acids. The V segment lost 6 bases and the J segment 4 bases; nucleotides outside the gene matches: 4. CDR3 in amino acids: CASRPGTGYNEQFF. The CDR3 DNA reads TGTGCCAGCAGACCCGGGACAGGGTACAATGAGCAGTTCTTC.

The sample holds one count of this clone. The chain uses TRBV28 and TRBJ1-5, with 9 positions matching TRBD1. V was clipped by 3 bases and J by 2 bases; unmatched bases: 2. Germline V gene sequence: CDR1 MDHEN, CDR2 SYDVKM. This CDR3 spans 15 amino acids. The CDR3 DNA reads TGTGCCAGCAGTTTGGGGGACAGGGGCAATCAGCCCCAGCATTTT. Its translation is CASSLGDRGNQPQHF.

CDR3 bases: TGTGCCAGCTCACCACGCCGACAGGGTACTGAAAAACTGTTTTTT. The encoded protein is CASSPRRQGTEKLFF. The V gene is TRBV18, the J gene TRBJ1-4; 7 nucleotides align to TRBD1. The CDR3 extends over 15 amino acids. CDR1 and CDR2 from the germline V gene are KGHSH and LQKENI. V shed 1 base and J 7 bases; nucleotides not matched to a gene: 6.

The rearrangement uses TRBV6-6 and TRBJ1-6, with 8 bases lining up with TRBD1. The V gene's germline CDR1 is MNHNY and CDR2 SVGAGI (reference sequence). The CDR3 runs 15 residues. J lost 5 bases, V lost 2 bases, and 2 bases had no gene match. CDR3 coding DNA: TGTGCCAGCAGTTACCTGGACAGGGATAATTCACCCCTCCACTTT. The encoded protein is CASSYLDRDNSPLHF.

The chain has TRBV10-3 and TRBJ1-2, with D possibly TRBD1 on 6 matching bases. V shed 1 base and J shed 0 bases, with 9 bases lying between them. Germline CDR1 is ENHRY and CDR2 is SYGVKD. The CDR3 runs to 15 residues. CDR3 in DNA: TGTGCCATCAGTGAGTTAGGGGGGCCTAACTATGGCTACACCTTC. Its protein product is CAISELGGPNYGYTF.

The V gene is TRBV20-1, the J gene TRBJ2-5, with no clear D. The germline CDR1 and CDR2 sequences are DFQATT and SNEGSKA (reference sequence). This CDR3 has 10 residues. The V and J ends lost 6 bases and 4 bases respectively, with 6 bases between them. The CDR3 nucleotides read TGCAGTGCGGAAGCAGAGACCCAGTACTTC. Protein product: CSAEAETQYF.

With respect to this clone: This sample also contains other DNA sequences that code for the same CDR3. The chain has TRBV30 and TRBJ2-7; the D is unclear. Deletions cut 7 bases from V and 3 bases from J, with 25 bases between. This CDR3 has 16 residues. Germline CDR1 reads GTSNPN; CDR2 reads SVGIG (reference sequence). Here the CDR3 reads CASRSKARFSSYEQYF. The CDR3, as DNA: TGTGCCTCTCGGTCCAAGGCGAGATTTTCAAGCTACGAGCAGTACTTC.

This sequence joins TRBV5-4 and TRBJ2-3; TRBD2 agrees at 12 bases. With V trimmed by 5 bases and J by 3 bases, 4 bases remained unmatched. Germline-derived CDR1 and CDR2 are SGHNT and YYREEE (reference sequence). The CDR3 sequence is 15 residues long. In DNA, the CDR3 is TGTGCCAGCAGTAGTCTAGCGGGGGGGACAGATACGCAGTATTTT. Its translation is CASSSLAGGTDTQYF.

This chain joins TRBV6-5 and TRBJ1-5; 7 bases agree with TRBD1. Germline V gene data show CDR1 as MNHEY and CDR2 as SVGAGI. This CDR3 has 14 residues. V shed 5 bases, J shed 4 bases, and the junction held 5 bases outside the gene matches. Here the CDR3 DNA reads TGTGCCAGCAGTCGCAGGGGGAGGAATCAGCCCCAGCATTTT. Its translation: CASSRRGRNQPQHF.

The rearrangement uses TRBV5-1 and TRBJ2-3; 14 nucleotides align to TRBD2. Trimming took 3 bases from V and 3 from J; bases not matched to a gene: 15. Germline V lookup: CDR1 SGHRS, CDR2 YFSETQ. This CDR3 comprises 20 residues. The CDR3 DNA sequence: TGCGCCAGCAGCTCCCGAAAGACTAGCGGGGGGGCCAGTTATACAGATACGCAGTATTTT. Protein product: CASSSRKTSGGASYTDTQYF.

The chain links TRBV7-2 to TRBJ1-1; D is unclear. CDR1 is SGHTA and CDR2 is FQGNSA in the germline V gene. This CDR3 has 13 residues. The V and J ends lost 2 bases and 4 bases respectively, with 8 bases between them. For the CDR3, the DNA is TGTGCCAGCAGCTTAACGACCCCCACTGAAGCTTTCTTT. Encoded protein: CASSLTTPTEAFF.

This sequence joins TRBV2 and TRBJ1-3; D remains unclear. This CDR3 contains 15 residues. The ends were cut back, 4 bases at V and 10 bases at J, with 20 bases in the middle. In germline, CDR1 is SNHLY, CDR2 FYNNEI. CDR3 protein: CASSGEGLGQSTIYF. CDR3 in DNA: TGTGCCAGCAGTGGGGAGGGTTTAGGGCAATCGACCATATATTTT.

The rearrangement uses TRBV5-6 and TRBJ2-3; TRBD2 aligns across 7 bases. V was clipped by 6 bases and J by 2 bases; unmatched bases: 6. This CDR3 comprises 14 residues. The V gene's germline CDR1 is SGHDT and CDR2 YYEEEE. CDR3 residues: CASTGGGSTDTQYF. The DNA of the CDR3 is TGTGCCAGCACTGGGGGGGGATCCACAGATACGCAGTATTTT. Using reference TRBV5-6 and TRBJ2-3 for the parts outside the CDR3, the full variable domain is DAGVTQSPTHLIKTRGQQVTLRCSPKSGHDTVSWYQQALGQGPQFIFQYYEEEERQRGNFPDRFSGHQFPNYSSELNVNALLLGDSALYLCASTGGGSTDTQYFGPGTRLTVL.

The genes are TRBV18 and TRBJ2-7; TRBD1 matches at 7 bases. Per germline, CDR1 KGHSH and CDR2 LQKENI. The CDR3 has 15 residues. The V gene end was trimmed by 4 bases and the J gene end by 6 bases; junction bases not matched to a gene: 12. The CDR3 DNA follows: TGTGCCAGCTCACAGCAACAGGGGTCTAATGGCGAGCAGTACTTC. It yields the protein CASSQQQGSNGEQYF.

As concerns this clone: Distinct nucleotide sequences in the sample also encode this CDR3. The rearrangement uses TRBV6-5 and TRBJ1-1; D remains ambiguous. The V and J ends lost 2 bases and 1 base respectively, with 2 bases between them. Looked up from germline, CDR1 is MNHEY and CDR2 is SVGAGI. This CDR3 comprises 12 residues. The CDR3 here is CASSYRNTEAFF. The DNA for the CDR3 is TGTGCCAGCAGTTACAGGAACACTGAAGCTTTCTTT.

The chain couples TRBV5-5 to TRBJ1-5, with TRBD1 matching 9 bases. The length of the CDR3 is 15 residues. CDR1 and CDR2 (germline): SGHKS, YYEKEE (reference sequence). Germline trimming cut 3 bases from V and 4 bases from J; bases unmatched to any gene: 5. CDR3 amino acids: CASSWGQGRNQPQHF. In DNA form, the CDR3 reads TGTGCCAGCAGCTGGGGACAGGGTCGGAATCAGCCCCAGCATTTT. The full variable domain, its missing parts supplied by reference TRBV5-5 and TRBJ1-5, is DAGVTQSPTHLIKTRGQQVTLRCSPISGHKSVSWYQQVLGQGPQFIFQYYEKEERGRGNFPDRFSARQFPNYSSELNVNALLLGDSALYLCASSWGQGRNQPQHFGDGTRLSIL.

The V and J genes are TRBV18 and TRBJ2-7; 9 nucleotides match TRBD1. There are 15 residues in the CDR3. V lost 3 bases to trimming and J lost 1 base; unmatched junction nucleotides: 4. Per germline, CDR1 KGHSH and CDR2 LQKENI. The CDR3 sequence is CASSPMGQGSYEQYF. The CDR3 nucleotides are TGTGCCAGCTCACCGATGGGACAGGGATCCTACGAGCAGTACTTC.

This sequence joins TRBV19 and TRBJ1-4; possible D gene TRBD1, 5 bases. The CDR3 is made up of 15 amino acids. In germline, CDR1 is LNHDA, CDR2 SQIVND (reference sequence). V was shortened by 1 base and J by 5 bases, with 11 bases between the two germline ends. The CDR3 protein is CASSIGGGSNEKLFF. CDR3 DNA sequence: TGTGCCAGTAGTATAGGGGGCGGGTCCAATGAAAAACTGTTTTTT. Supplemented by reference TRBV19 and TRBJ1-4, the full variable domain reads DGGITQSPKYLFRKEGQNVTLSCEQNLNHDAMYWYRQDPGQGLRLIYYSQIVNDFQKGDIAEGYSVSREKKESFPLTVTSAQKNPTAFYLCASSIGGGSNEKLFFGSGTQLSVL.

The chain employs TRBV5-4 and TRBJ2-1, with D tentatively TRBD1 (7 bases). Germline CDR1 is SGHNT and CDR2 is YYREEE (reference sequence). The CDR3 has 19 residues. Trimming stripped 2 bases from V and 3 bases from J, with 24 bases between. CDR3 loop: CASSLWRANEGQLYNEQFF. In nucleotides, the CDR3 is TGTGCCAGCAGCTTATGGAGGGCCAACGAGGGACAGCTCTACAATGAGCAGTTCTTC.

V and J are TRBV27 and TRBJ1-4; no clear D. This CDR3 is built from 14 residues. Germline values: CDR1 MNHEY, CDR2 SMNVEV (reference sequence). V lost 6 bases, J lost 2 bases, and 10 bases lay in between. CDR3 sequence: CASRQTRTNEKLFF. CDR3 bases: TGTGCCAGCAGGCAGACACGGACTAATGAAAAACTGTTTTTT.

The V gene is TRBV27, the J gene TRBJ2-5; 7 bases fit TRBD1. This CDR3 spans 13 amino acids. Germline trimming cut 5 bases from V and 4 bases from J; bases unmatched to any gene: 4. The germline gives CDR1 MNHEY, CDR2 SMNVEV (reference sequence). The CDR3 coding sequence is TGTGCCAGCAGTCTGACAGGGAGAGAGACCCAGTACTTC. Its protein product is CASSLTGRETQYF.

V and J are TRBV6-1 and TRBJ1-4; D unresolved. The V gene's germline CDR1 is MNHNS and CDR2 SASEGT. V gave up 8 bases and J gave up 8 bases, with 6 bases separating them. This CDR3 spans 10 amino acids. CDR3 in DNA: TGTGCCAGCCGCGGGGAAAAACTGTTTTTT. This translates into CASRGEKLFF.

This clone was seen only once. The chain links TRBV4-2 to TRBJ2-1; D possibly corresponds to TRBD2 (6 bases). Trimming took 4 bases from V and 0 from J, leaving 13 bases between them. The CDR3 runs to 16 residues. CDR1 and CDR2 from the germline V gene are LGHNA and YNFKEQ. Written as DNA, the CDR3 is TGTGCCAGCAGCCTGTCGGCGGGGACCTCCTACAATGAGCAGTTCTTC. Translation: CASSLSAGTSYNEQFF.

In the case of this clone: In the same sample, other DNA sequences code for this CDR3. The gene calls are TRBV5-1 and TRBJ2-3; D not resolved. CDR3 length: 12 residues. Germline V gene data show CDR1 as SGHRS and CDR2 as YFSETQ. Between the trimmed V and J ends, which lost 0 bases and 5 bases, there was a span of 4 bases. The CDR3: CASSLAGDTQYF. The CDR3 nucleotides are TGCGCCAGCAGCTTGGCGGGAGATACGCAGTATTTT. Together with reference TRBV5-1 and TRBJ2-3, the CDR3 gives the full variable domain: KAGVTQTPRYLIKTRGQQVTLSCSPISGHRSVSWYQQTPGQGLQFLFEYFSETQRNKGNFPGRFSGRQFSNSRSEMNVSTLELGDSALYLCASSLAGDTQYFGPGTRLTVL.